This T cell receptor (beta chain) was observed in a study of long-term antiretroviral therapy in people with HIV. Without exception, participants with HIV were treated in the United States. Before DNA extraction, roughly 0.95-10 million cryopreserved PBMC were held in the samples. At the survey level, the v3.0 immunoSEQ assay was run. The data were produced by immunoSEQ multiplex PCR, yet TCRdb's version contains in-frame clones alone and is incomplete. The sample has roughly 15,000 clones, 88% seen once; the top ten hold roughly 10%. The CDR3 runs 20 residues. Unmatched junction bases numbered 17, after V lost 0 bases and J lost 8 bases. The germline CDR1 and CDR2 sequences are SGHDN and FVKESK.

The sequence was collected from a man between 40 and 49 years old with HIV. The V and J genes are TRBV14 and TRBJ2-1; the match to TRBD2 covers 12 bases. The specimen was unsorted PBMCs, collected 6.2 years after starting antiretroviral therapy. The CDR3 reads CASSQDSASGRVVVVDEQFF. In DNA form, the CDR3 reads TGTGCCAGCAGCCAAGATTCGGCTAGCGGGAGGGTTGTCGTAGTCGATGAGCAGTTCTTC.